What follows are 16 T cell receptor beta chains derived from one specimen sequenced in a study of blood T cell repertoires in COVID-19. TCRdb's table, derived via immunoSEQ multiplex PCR, lists solely in-frame clones and lacks some. The sample carries roughly 120,000 clones, about 90% recorded once. The specimen sequenced was peripheral blood. The receptor set was obtained from a human donor in a cohort sampled during active COVID-19.

The CDR3 coding sequence is TGCGCCAGCAGACGGCGGGGACTAGCGGAATCCTACGAGCAGTACTTC. Translated: CASRRRGLAESYEQYF. The chain recombines TRBV5-1 with TRBJ2-7; TRBD2 agrees at 11 bases. CDR3 length: 16 residues. V lost 5 bases and J lost 1; bases outside the gene matches: 8. Per germline, CDR1 SGHRS and CDR2 YFSETQ.

The chain is built from TRBV28 and TRBJ1-1; 8 positions agree with TRBD1. The V gene's germline CDR1 is MDHEN and CDR2 SYDVKM. The J segment lost 11 bases and the V segment lost 1 base, leaving 0 bases of the junction unmatched. CDR3 size: 11 residues. In DNA, the CDR3 is TGTGCCAGCAGTTTATACAGGGGGGCTTTCTTT. Translating gives CASSLYRGAFF.

The chain employs TRBV21-1 and TRBJ2-7; the DNA was not compared with TRBD2, the D call given in the table. TRBV21-1 is noted as a pseudogene. This CDR3 contains 15 residues. Here the CDR3 reads CASSPYLAGVDEQYF. The CDR3, as DNA: TGTGCCAGCAGCCCGTACCTAGCGGGAGTCGACGAGCAGTACTTC.

The rearrangement uses TRBV2 and TRBJ2-3; no firm D call. There are 13 residues in the CDR3. Trimming pared 4 bases from V and 6 bases from J, leaving 11 bases between. Germline V CDR1 and CDR2: SNHLY, FYNNEI. The CDR3 DNA reads as TGTGCCAGCAGTGCCCTGGAGATGGATACGCAGTATTTT. Amino acid sequence: CASSALEMDTQYF.

The gene calls are TRBV4-3 and TRBJ2-1; D is possibly TRBD1 (5 bases). Looked up from germline, CDR1 is LGHNA and CDR2 is YSLEER. V was shortened by 4 bases and J by 0 bases, with 16 bases between the two germline ends. CDR3 length: 17 residues. In DNA, the CDR3 is TGCGCCAGCAGCCCCCGTTTTGGGGCCAACTCCTACAATGAGCAGTTCTTC. Encoded protein: CASSPRFGANSYNEQFF.

The rearrangement joins TRBV15 to TRBJ2-4; 7 bases fit TRBD1. The length of the CDR3 is 17 residues. V lost 0 bases to trimming and J lost 3 bases; unmatched junction nucleotides: 8. CDR1 and CDR2 (germline): LNHNV, YYDKDF (reference sequence). The CDR3 region is CATSRDARTGGKNIQYF. The DNA of the CDR3 is TGTGCCACCAGCAGAGATGCAAGGACAGGTGGCAAAAACATTCAGTACTTC. Complete variable domain (other parts from reference TRBV15 and TRBJ2-4): DAMVIQNPRYQVTQFGKPVTLSCSQTLNHNVMYWYQQKSSQAPKLLFHYYDKDFNNEADTPDNFQSRRPNTSFCFLDIRSPGLGDTAMYLCATSRDARTGGKNIQYFGAGTRLSVL.

This clone appeared once. The chain carries TRBV12-3 or TRBV12-4 and TRBJ2-1; 7 nucleotides match TRBD1. V lost 6 bases, J lost 14 bases, and 13 bases stayed unmatched. This CDR3 is built from 13 residues. The CDR3: CASSPGTDFKKFF. As DNA, the CDR3 is TGTGCCAGCAGCCCCGGGACAGATTTTAAGAAGTTCTTC.

The chain is built from TRBV28 and TRBJ1-1; D remains ambiguous. Trimming left V 6 bases short and J 3 bases short, with 11 bases between. The CDR3 has 13 residues. Germline loops: CDR1 MDHEN, CDR2 SYDVKM. The CDR3 DNA sequence: TGTGCCAGCAGCCAGGACTTTTACACTGAAGCTTTCTTT. Protein: CASSQDFYTEAFF.

This chain joins TRBV28 and TRBJ1-4; D possibly corresponds to TRBD1 (5 bases). The CDR3 is made up of 13 amino acids. The germline V and J ends were trimmed by 3 bases and 6 bases, with 8 bases remaining between them. CDR1 and CDR2 from the germline V gene are MDHEN and SYDVKM. The CDR3 bases are TGTGCCAGCAGTTTGGGGACTGATGAAAAACTGTTTTTT. This translates into CASSLGTDEKLFF. Full variable domain (remainder filled in from reference TRBV28 and TRBJ1-4): DVKVTQSSRYLVKRTGEKVFLECVQDMDHENMFWYRQDPGLGLRLIYFSYDVKMKEKGDIPEGYSVSREKKERFSLILESASTNQTSMYLCASSLGTDEKLFFGSGTQLSVL.

The gene calls are TRBV7-8 and TRBJ2-7, with 13 bases lining up with TRBD2. V gave up 3 bases and J gave up 7 bases; unmatched junction bases: 3. Germline-derived CDR1 and CDR2 are SGHVS and FQNEAQ. The CDR3 is 14 amino acids. This chain's CDR3 is CASSFGLAGVEQYF. DNA of the CDR3: TGTGCCAGCAGCTTTGGACTAGCGGGAGTTGAGCAGTACTTC. Together with reference TRBV7-8 and TRBJ2-7, the CDR3 gives the full variable domain: GAGVSQSPRYKVAKRGQDVALRCDPISGHVSLFWYQQALGQGPEFLTYFQNEAQLDKSGLPSDRFFAERPEGSVSTLKIQRTQQEDSAVYLCASSFGLAGVEQYFGPGTRLTVT.

The gene calls are TRBV7-9 and TRBJ1-5; D perhaps matches TRBD1 (5 bases). Trimming stripped 3 bases from V and 6 bases from J, with 12 bases between. Germline CDR1 SEHNR, CDR2 FQNEAQ (reference sequence). This CDR3 comprises 14 residues. The CDR3 sequence is CASSFGGGSQPQHF. The CDR3 DNA is TGTGCCAGCAGCTTTGGGGGGGGGAGTCAGCCCCAGCATTTT. Combining the CDR3 with reference TRBV7-9 and TRBJ1-5 gives the whole variable domain DTGVSQNPRHKITKRGQNVTFRCDPISEHNRLYWYRQTLGQGPEFLTYFQNEAQLEKSRLLSDRFSAERPKGSFSTLEIQRTEQGDSAMYLCASSFGGGSQPQHFGDGTRLSIL.

The chain couples TRBV5-6 to TRBJ1-5; perhaps TRBD1 as D (5 bases). The CDR3 covers 15 residues. Trimming removed 1 base from V and 4 bases from J, with 12 bases in between. Germline V gives CDR1 SGHDT, CDR2 YYEEEE. The CDR3 nucleotides are TGTGCCAGCAGCTTGAGACAGATAGATAATCAGCCCCAGCATTTT. Translating gives CASSLRQIDNQPQHF.

The rearrangement uses TRBV27 and TRBJ1-4; 7 bases are shared with TRBD1. Trimming removed 3 bases from V and 4 bases from J; junction bases left unmatched: 2. Per germline, CDR1 MNHEY and CDR2 SMNVEV (reference sequence). The CDR3 consists of 14 residues. The CDR3 here is CASSLRGLNEKLFF. CDR3 coding DNA: TGTGCCAGCAGTTTGAGGGGGCTTAATGAAAAACTGTTTTTT.

The chain is built from TRBV28 and TRBJ1-5; 7 nucleotides line up with TRBD1. This CDR3 is built from 15 residues. V gave up 5 bases and J gave up 4 bases; unmatched junction bases: 8. The germline CDR1 and CDR2 sequences are MDHEN and SYDVKM. The CDR3, as DNA: TGTGCCAGCAGTATCCTTGGGACAGCAAATCAGCCCCAGCATTTT. Translated: CASSILGTANQPQHF.

This clone was picked up one time. The chain employs TRBV6-5 and TRBJ2-7; D is uncertain. The CDR3 covers 11 residues. Germline V CDR1 and CDR2: MNHEY, SVGAGI. Trimming stripped 11 bases from V and 5 bases from J, with 13 bases between. For the CDR3, the DNA is TGTGCCTCCTCGTCACTGAACGAGCAGTACTTC. Amino acid sequence: CASSSLNEQYF.

This clone appeared once. V is TRBV24-1 and J is TRBJ2-2, with TRBD1 as a possible D gene (6 bases). Germline CDR1 KGHDR, CDR2 SFDVKD. This CDR3 has 15 residues. The V end lost 7 bases, the J end lost 3 bases, and 14 bases lay between the germline ends. The CDR3 loop reads CATRSGTRDTGELFF. The CDR3 bases are TGTGCCACCAGATCCGGGACACGTGACACCGGGGAGCTGTTTTTT.